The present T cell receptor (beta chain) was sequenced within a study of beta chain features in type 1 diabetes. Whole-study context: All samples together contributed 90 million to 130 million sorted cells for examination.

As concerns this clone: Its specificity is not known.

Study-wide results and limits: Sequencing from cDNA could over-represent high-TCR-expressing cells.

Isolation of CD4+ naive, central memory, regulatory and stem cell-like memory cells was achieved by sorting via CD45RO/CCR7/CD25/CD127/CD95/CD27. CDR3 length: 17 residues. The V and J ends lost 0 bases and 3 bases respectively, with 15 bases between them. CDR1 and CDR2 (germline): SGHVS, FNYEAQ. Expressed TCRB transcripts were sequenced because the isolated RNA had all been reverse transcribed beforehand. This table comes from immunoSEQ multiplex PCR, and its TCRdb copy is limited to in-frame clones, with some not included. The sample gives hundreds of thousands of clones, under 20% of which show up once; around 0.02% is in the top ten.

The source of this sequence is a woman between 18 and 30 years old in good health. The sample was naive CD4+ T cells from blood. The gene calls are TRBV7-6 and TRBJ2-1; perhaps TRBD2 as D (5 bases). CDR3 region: CASSLAEARPHYNEQFF. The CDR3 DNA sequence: TGTGCCAGCAGCTTAGCGGAGGCCCGCCCTCACTACAATGAGCAGTTCTTC.